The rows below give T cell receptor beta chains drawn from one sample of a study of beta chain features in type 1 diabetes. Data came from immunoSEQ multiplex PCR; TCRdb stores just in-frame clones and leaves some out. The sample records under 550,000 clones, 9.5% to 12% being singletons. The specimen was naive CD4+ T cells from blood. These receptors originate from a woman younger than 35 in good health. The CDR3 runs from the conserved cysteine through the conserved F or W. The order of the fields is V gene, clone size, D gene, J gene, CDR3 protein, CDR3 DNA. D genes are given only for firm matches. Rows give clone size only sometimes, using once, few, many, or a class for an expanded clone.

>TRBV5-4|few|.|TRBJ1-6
CASSSYRDSPLHF
TGTGCCAGCAGCAGTTACAGGGATTCACCCCTCCACTTT
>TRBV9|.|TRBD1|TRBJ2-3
CASSAQGQSPDTQYF
TGTGCCAGCAGCGCCCAGGGACAGTCCCCAGATACGCAGTATTTT
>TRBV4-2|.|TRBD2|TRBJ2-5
CASSQDTSRGASETQYF
TGTGCCAGCAGCCAAGATACCTCGCGGGGGGCCTCAGAGACCCAGTACTTC
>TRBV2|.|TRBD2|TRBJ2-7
CASSVLGLALGAQYF
TGTGCCAGCAGTGTGCTTGGACTAGCCCTTGGGGCGCAGTACTTC
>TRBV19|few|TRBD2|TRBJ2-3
CASRQAGGTDTQYF
TGTGCCAGTAGGCAGGCGGGAGGCACAGATACGCAGTATTTT
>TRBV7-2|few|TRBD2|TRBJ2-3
CASSLVAGYTDTQYF
TGTGCCAGCAGCTTAGTAGCGGGATACACAGATACGCAGTATTTT
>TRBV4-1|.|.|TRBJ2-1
CASSRSLGGARVGNEQFF
TGCGCCAGCAGCCGGTCGTTGGGCGGGGCGCGAGTGGGCAATGAGCAGTTCTTC
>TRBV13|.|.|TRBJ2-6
CASSLPPFVGSGANVLTF
TGTGCCAGCAGCTTACCCCCTTTTGTGGGCTCTGGGGCCAACGTCCTGACTTTC
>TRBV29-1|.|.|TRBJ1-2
CSVAQTGNYGYTF
TGCAGCGTTGCCCAGACGGGAAACTATGGCTACACCTTC
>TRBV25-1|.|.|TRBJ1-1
CASSVLQGKAFF
TGTGCCAGCAGCGTTTTACAGGGTAAAGCTTTCTTT
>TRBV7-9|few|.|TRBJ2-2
CASSLDTGELFF
TGTGCCAGCAGCTTGGACACCGGGGAGCTGTTTTTT
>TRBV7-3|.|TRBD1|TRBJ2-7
CASSTPTGVEQYF
TGTGCCAGCAGCACTCCCACAGGGGTCGAGCAGTACTTC
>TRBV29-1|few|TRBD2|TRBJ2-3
CSVEGNLAGVGTDTQYF
TGCAGCGTTGAAGGCAATCTAGCGGGGGTTGGCACAGATACGCAGTATTTT
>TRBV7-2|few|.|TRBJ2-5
CASSLAGRAETQYF
TGTGCCAGCAGCTTAGCGGGGCGGGCAGAGACCCAGTACTTC